Each of the 29 T cell receptor beta chains below was sequenced from the same sample in a study of shared clonotypes between healthy human individuals (dated by TCRdb to 2019 to 2021). The library was obtained by the immunoSEQ multiplex PCR assay. Not all clones reach the TCRdb copy of this immuneACCESS table, which keeps in-frame sequences only. Checked studies attribute under half of the gap to unresolved V genes and leave the rest unexplained. This sample is represented by approximately 810,000 clones; around 93% of them were singletons. Together, the top ten hold around 24% of the sample. For the CD8 naive samples, CD45RO-negative cells were positively selected for CCR7, yielding a CD45RA+CCR7+ population from which TemRA cells were excluded. The sequenced sample was naive CD8+ T cells sorted from blood. This sample's cell subset or site label indicates: CD45RA+CCR7+. The receptors originated from a man aged 30-40 years in good health.

A single count supports this clone. The J gene is TRBJ2-1, the V gene TRBV4-1; 11 bases agree with TRBD2. The V gene end was trimmed by 0 bases and the J gene end by 0 bases; junction bases not matched to a gene: 10. The CDR3 sequence is 20 residues long. Germline CDR1 and CDR2: MGHRA and YSYEKL. CDR3 bases: TGCGCCAGCAGCCAAGACGACACTAGCGGGAGACCGATCTCCTACAATGAGCAGTTCTTC. This codes for CASSQDDTSGRPISYNEQFF.

V and J are TRBV11-2 and TRBJ2-2, with no clear D. The CDR3 totals 12 residues. The germline V and J ends were trimmed by 1 base and 10 bases, with 7 bases remaining between them. CDR1 SGHAT and CDR2 FQNNGV come from the germline V gene. CDR3 residues: CASSLVELELFF. In DNA form, the CDR3 reads TGTGCCAGCAGCTTAGTGGAGCTGGAGCTGTTTTTT.

The chain is built from TRBV5-1 and TRBJ2-7; 7 positions match TRBD2. Germline CDR1 is SGHRS and CDR2 is YFSETQ. V lost 3 bases to trimming and J lost 1 base; unmatched junction nucleotides: 7. The CDR3 totals 15 residues. The CDR3 spells CASSWVAGQSYEQYF. Written as DNA, the CDR3 is TGCGCCAGCAGCTGGGTAGCGGGCCAATCCTACGAGCAGTACTTC.

The rearrangement links TRBV4-1 to TRBJ2-1, with 9 nucleotides matching TRBD2. The CDR3 length is 14 residues. J gave up 8 bases and V 2 bases, and 4 bases lay outside the gene matches. Germline V CDR1 and CDR2: MGHRA, YSYEKL. CDR3: CASSQQRGDDEQFF. CDR3 bases: TGCGCCAGCAGCCAACAGCGGGGGGACGATGAGCAGTTCTTC.

The gene calls are TRBV7-6 and TRBJ2-7; TRBD1 agrees at 7 bases. The CDR3 runs 20 residues. Germline lookup yields CDR1 SGHVS and CDR2 FNYEAQ. J was trimmed by 0 bases and V by 5 bases; bases with no gene match: 22. For the CDR3, the DNA is TGTGCCAGCAGCCCAGGGGTGAAGGGGGCACAATCTGGAACCTCCTACGAGCAGTACTTC. Residues: CASSPGVKGAQSGTSYEQYF.

This clone was seen just once. Here the CDR3 reads CASSAQGLAVYNEQFF. Here the CDR3 DNA reads TGTGCCAGCAGCGCCCAGGGACTAGCGGTTTACAATGAGCAGTTCTTC. V usage is TRBV7-9 and J usage is TRBJ2-1, with 11 bases aligning to TRBD2. The V segment lost 5 bases and the J segment 4 bases; nucleotides outside the gene matches: 7. Per the germline V gene, CDR1 is SEHNR and CDR2 is FQNEAQ (reference sequence). This CDR3 comprises 16 residues.

The V gene is TRBV14, the J gene TRBJ2-3, with 14 bases that match TRBD2. V lost 3 bases, J lost 0 bases, and 8 bases stayed unmatched. Germline values: CDR1 SGHDN, CDR2 FVKESK. CDR3 length: 19 residues. The CDR3 region has the DNA TGTGCCAGCAGCCAGGGACTAGCGGGAGTGTCACCTAGCACAGATACGCAGTATTTT. Residues: CASSQGLAGVSPSTDTQYF.

V and J are TRBV4-1 and TRBJ2-5; no definite D call. The germline V and J ends were trimmed by 4 bases and 1 base, with 25 bases remaining between them. Germline CDR1 reads MGHRA; CDR2 reads YSYEKL. This CDR3 region has 19 residues. This CDR3 is CASSPPPGRLDTAQETQYF. The CDR3 bases are TGCGCCAGCAGCCCCCCTCCCGGCCGGTTGGATACCGCCCAAGAGACCCAGTACTTC.

The rearrangement joins TRBV7-9 to TRBJ1-4; 10 nucleotides align to TRBD1. CDR1 is SEHNR, CDR2 FQNEAQ, per germline (reference sequence). The CDR3 length is 19 residues. V lost 7 bases and J lost 6; bases outside the gene matches: 20. This CDR3 is CASTTLRGQGSAMDEKLFF. CDR3 DNA sequence: TGTGCCAGCACCACCCTAAGGGGACAGGGGAGCGCAATGGATGAAAAACTGTTTTTT. Based on the CDR3 plus reference TRBV7-9 and TRBJ1-4, the full variable domain is DTGVSQNPRHKITKRGQNVTFRCDPISEHNRLYWYRQTLGQGPEFLTYFQNEAQLEKSRLLSDRFSAERPKGSFSTLEIQRTEQGDSAMYLCASTTLRGQGSAMDEKLFFGSGTQLSVL.

On this clone itself: Other DNA sequences in the sample encode the same CDR3. The CDR3 is CASSPGTGAYEQYF. CDR3 DNA sequence: TGTGCCAGTAGTCCGGGGACAGGCGCCTACGAGCAGTACTTC. The chain combines TRBV25-1 with TRBJ2-7; 8 bases line up with TRBD1. Germline assignment: CDR1 MGHDK and CDR2 SYGVNS. CDR3 size: 14 residues. Trimming removed 9 bases from V and 2 bases from J; junction bases left unmatched: 9.

This chain connects TRBV4-1 to TRBJ2-7, with 10 bases lining up with TRBD2. V was clipped by 4 bases and J by 2 bases; unmatched bases: 8. In germline, CDR1 is MGHRA, CDR2 YSYEKL. The CDR3 is 16 residues long. The DNA of the CDR3 is TGCGCCAGCAGCCTCCTGTCCGGGACTAGCGCCTACGAGCAGTACTTC. It codes for CASSLLSGTSAYEQYF.

The J gene is TRBJ2-1, the V gene TRBV2, with TRBD2 identical over 14 bases. Trimming took 5 bases from V and 7 from J; bases not matched to a gene: 4. The CDR3 consists of 15 residues. Per the germline V gene, CDR1 is SNHLY and CDR2 is FYNNEI. The CDR3 sequence: CASSPGTSGSNEQFF. The CDR3 DNA follows: TGTGCCAGCAGTCCCGGGACTAGCGGGAGTAATGAGCAGTTCTTC.

Regarding this clone: Compared with germline, one end of the junction differs, possibly owing to a read error. The rearrangement uses TRBV11-2 and TRBJ2-7, with 7 positions matching TRBD2. Germline values: CDR1 SGHAT, CDR2 FQNNGV. The CDR3 is 16 residues long. The CDR3 DNA reads as TGTGCCAGCAGTTTAGAACCGGGACTAACATCCTACGAGCAGTACTTC. Translated: CASSLEPGLTSYEQYF.

V gene TRBV7-9 combines with J gene TRBJ2-1, with D perhaps given as TRBD1 or TRBD2 (5 bases each). Germline-derived CDR1 and CDR2 are SEHNR and FQNEAQ (reference sequence). V dropped 1 base and J dropped 4 bases, with 8 bases sitting between them. The CDR3 consists of 14 residues. CDR3 in amino acids: CASSLVGPYNEQFF. CDR3 nucleotide sequence: TGTGCCAGCAGCTTAGTGGGACCATACAATGAGCAGTTCTTC. Using reference TRBV7-9 and TRBJ2-1 for the parts outside the CDR3, the full variable domain is DTGVSQNPRHKITKRGQNVTFRCDPISEHNRLYWYRQTLGQGPEFLTYFQNEAQLEKSRLLSDRFSAERPKGSFSTLEIQRTEQGDSAMYLCASSLVGPYNEQFFGPGTRLTVL.

The chain is built from TRBV7-9 and TRBJ2-7; TRBD1 might be the D (9 bases). The CDR3 is 17 amino acids. V dropped 4 bases and J dropped 1 base, with 20 bases sitting between them. Germline CDR1 and CDR2: SEHNR and FQNEAQ (reference sequence). The CDR3 protein is CASSSIAGQGGSYEQYF. CDR3 DNA sequence: TGTGCCAGCAGCTCGATAGCGGGACAGGGTGGGTCCTACGAGCAGTACTTC.

The chain employs TRBV2 and TRBJ1-2; weak D call: TRBD1 (6 bases). The CDR3 length is 15 residues. CDR1 and CDR2 (germline): SNHLY, FYNNEI. Trimming shortened V by 3 bases and J by 2 bases, and 13 bases separated the two germline ends. The chain's CDR3 is CASSDVGGRNYGYTF. The CDR3 region has the DNA TGTGCCAGCAGTGATGTGGGGGGGCGGAACTATGGCTACACCTTC.

This clone appeared once. The genes are TRBV4-3 and TRBJ2-1; unclear D gene. CDR1 and CDR2 (germline): LGHNA, YSLEER. The CDR3 contains 14 residues. V dropped 2 bases and J dropped 0 bases, with 5 bases sitting between them. CDR3 sequence reads: CASSQSISYNEQFF. The CDR3 DNA reads as TGCGCCAGCAGCCAATCCATCTCCTACAATGAGCAGTTCTTC.

For this clone: Other DNA sequences within the sample encode an identical CDR3. This rearrangement joins TRBV4-3 to TRBJ1-2; D is perhaps TRBD1 (6 bases). CDR3 length: 16 residues. V shed 0 bases and J shed 0 bases, with 11 bases lying between them. The germline gives CDR1 LGHNA, CDR2 YSLEER. In nucleotides, the CDR3 is TGCGCCAGCAGCCAAGATTCCGGGGGGCCTAACTATGGCTACACCTTC. Residues: CASSQDSGGPNYGYTF.

The rearrangement joins TRBV7-6 to TRBJ2-1; D unresolved. The V and J ends lost 2 bases and 5 bases respectively, with 13 bases between them. The germline CDR1 and CDR2 sequences are SGHVS and FNYEAQ. This CDR3 is built from 15 residues. CDR3 in amino acids: CASSLRKAPDNEQFF. Written as DNA, the CDR3 is TGTGCCAGCAGCTTACGCAAGGCCCCGGACAATGAGCAGTTCTTC.

The V and J genes are TRBV5-6 and TRBJ2-1; D is ambiguous. V was pared by 0 bases and J by 0 bases, with 10 bases between. CDR1 is SGHDT, CDR2 YYEEEE, per germline. This CDR3 spans 16 amino acids. The CDR3 sequence: CASSLVGTNSYNEQFF. The CDR3 DNA sequence: TGTGCCAGCAGCTTGGTAGGAACTAACTCCTACAATGAGCAGTTCTTC.

This chain uses TRBV7-2 with TRBJ1-3; D not resolved. The germline V gene has CDR1 SGHTA and CDR2 FQGNSA. The CDR3 totals 17 residues. The V end lost 1 base, the J end lost 0 bases, and 13 bases lay between the germline ends. The CDR3 sequence is CASSLVVARFSGNTIYF. The CDR3 nucleotides read TGTGCCAGCAGCTTAGTTGTAGCCAGATTCTCTGGAAACACCATATATTTT. Based on the CDR3 plus reference TRBV7-2 and TRBJ1-3, the full variable domain is GAGVSQSPSNKVTEKGKDVELRCDPISGHTALYWYRQSLGQGLEFLIYFQGNSAPDKSGLPSDRFSAERTGGSVSTLTIQRTQQEDSAVYLCASSLVVARFSGNTIYFGEGSWLTVV.

The chain carries TRBV28 and TRBJ2-1; TRBD1 or TRBD2 may be the D gene (6 bases each). V gave up 5 bases and J gave up 4 bases, with 21 bases separating them. This CDR3 has 17 residues. Per the germline V gene, CDR1 is MDHEN and CDR2 is SYDVKM. This chain's CDR3 is CASSGRETGRPYNEQFF. CDR3 sequence (DNA): TGTGCCAGCAGTGGACGAGAAACAGGGAGGCCTTACAATGAGCAGTTCTTC.

The rearrangement uses TRBV30 and TRBJ2-7; D gene uncertain. Trimming cost V 0 bases and J 3 bases, with 9 bases left between them. The CDR3 consists of 13 residues. Germline loops: CDR1 GTSNPN, CDR2 SVGIG (reference sequence). This CDR3 reads CAWSVQEIYEQYF. The CDR3 bases are TGTGCCTGGAGTGTACAAGAGATCTACGAGCAGTACTTC. Drawing the rest from reference TRBV30 and TRBJ2-7, the complete variable domain is SQTIHQWPATLVQPVGSPLSLECTVEGTSNPNLYWYRQAAGRGLQLLFYSVGIGQISSEVPQNLSASRPQDRQFILSSKKLLLSDSGFYLCAWSVQEIYEQYFGPGTRLTVT.

This rearrangement joins TRBV29-1 to TRBJ1-2; D may be TRBD1 (6 bases). V gave up 3 bases and J gave up 8 bases, with 16 bases separating them. The germline V gene encodes CDR1 SQVTM and CDR2 ANQGSEA. The CDR3 contains 13 residues. CDR3 DNA sequence: TGCAGCGTTGATCACAGGGTAGCCCCCGGCTACACCTTC. It codes for CSVDHRVAPGYTF.

V and J are TRBV27 and TRBJ2-1; 7 bases map to TRBD2. The CDR3 runs to 14 residues. V was clipped by 10 bases and J by 3 bases; unmatched bases: 9. Germline CDR1 MNHEY, CDR2 SMNVEV (reference sequence). The CDR3, as DNA: TGTGCCACCGCCCAGAGCGGGATCTACAATGAGCAGTTCTTC. Translating it yields CATAQSGIYNEQFF.

The CDR3 spells CASALAGGPLDEQFF. The CDR3 DNA follows: TGTGCCAGCGCGCTAGCGGGAGGGCCTTTGGATGAGCAGTTCTTC. The chain couples TRBV6-1 to TRBJ2-1; 12 nucleotides agree with TRBD2. Trimming took 8 bases from V and 8 from J; bases not matched to a gene: 10. This CDR3 comprises 15 residues. Germline-derived CDR1 and CDR2 are MNHNS and SASEGT.

The rearrangement joins TRBV7-9 to TRBJ1-5, with a weak D call TRBD1 (5 bases). V dropped 5 bases and J dropped 6 bases, with 17 bases sitting between them. The CDR3 is 15 amino acids. Germline CDR1 and CDR2: SEHNR and FQNEAQ (reference sequence). This CDR3 reads CASSPRGGGSQPQHF. The CDR3 region has the DNA TGTGCCAGCAGCCCAAGAGGTGGGGGGAGTCAGCCCCAGCATTTT.

The J gene is TRBJ2-7, the V gene TRBV9; TRBD1 might be the D (5 bases). V was cut by 0 bases and J by 3 bases, with 13 bases left in between. Looked up from germline, CDR1 is SGDLS and CDR2 is YYNGEE. CDR3 size: 15 residues. The CDR3 region has the DNA TGTGCCAGCAGCGTAGGGGGCAGGCCCCTCTACGAGCAGTACTTC. As protein: CASSVGGRPLYEQYF.

V is TRBV30 and J is TRBJ2-7; 7 nucleotides line up with TRBD1. V shed 4 bases, J shed 2 bases, and the junction held 5 bases outside the gene matches. CDR1 is GTSNPN, CDR2 SVGIG, per germline (reference sequence). This CDR3 is built from 13 residues. The DNA for the CDR3 is TGTGCCTGGAAGGATGACAGGGCCTACGAGCAGTACTTC. It is translated as CAWKDDRAYEQYF. The full variable domain, rest sourced from reference TRBV30 and TRBJ2-7, is SQTIHQWPATLVQPVGSPLSLECTVEGTSNPNLYWYRQAAGRGLQLLFYSVGIGQISSEVPQNLSASRPQDRQFILSSKKLLLSDSGFYLCAWKDDRAYEQYFGPGTRLTVT.